This T cell receptor beta chain originates from a study of blood T cell repertoires in COVID-19 (TCRdb year 2020). Some background on the complete study: Collaborator samples came from the United States, Italy and Spain and covered acute and convalescent phases of COVID-19. The material from the prospective study consisted of cDNA or gDNA derived from T cells, B-cell-depleted T cells, or PBMCs. Subjects who had been exposed to COVID-19, were actively infected with it, or had recovered from it provided the deeply sampled blood TCRbeta repertoires that made up the dataset. A freely available public database, intended as a resource for researchers studying the immune response to SARS-CoV-2, is where the repertoires were released. Samples came from the ongoing ImmuneRACE study (first 160 participants) plus 1,254 subjects from 6 global collaborators. Sample metadata almost always included a de-identified subject ID, COVID-19 status, age in years and sex. HLA class I and class II types, where available, came from metadata supplied by the sample provider rather than from assay-based typing.

Study-wide findings and limitations: Clinical and demographic metadata were provided uncurated, with the amount varying by source and participant.

Comment on this clone: Which antigen it targets is not known. No base qualities exist here, and no much larger clone lies one base off it.

Collaborating institutions collected whole blood in K2EDTA tubes following their own protocols. For TCRbeta analysis, collaborators shipped samples as frozen whole blood, isolated PBMCs, or DNA extracted from either of those sample types. TCRbeta CDR3 regions were amplified from genomic DNA by means of the immunoSEQ Assay, a bias-controlled multiplex PCR. In the authors' own workflow: The number of nucleated cells in each sample was estimated from the amplification of reference gene primers within the assay. To quantify the absolute abundance of each unique TCRbeta CDR3 rearrangement, sequence reads were collapsed and filtered. For each sample, productive Simpson clonality was calculated as the square root of Simpson's diversity index over productive rearrangements. TCRdb mirrors the immuneACCESS table, restricted to in-frame sequences. Some clones are absent from its copies; in checked studies, under half trace to an unresolved V gene, and the reason for the others is unknown. D and trimming were read from the DNA, whereas the V and J calls and clone size are those reported in that table. The sample has some 20,000 clones on record, approximately 90% of them singletons. The ten largest clones add up to approximately 7.6% of the sample.

Sequenced material: peripheral blood. The TCR comes from a woman aged 55-70 years with active COVID-19.

The nucleotide sequence reads as follows: TGTGCCAGCAGCTGGACAAGGTTGAGCAATCAGCCCCAGCATTTT. This gives the protein CASSWTRLSNQPQHF. The V and J segments used are TRBV7-6 and TRBJ1-5; a weak D assignment points to TRBD1 (5 bases agree). Spanning cysteine to phenylalanine, the CDR3 consists of 15 amino acids. This entry keeps only the CDR3 DNA: 45 bases, framed from base 1. V is cut by 4 bases and J by 1 base, and the space between the germline ends is 11 bases. CDR1 SGHVS and CDR2 FNYEAQ were looked up in the germline V gene.